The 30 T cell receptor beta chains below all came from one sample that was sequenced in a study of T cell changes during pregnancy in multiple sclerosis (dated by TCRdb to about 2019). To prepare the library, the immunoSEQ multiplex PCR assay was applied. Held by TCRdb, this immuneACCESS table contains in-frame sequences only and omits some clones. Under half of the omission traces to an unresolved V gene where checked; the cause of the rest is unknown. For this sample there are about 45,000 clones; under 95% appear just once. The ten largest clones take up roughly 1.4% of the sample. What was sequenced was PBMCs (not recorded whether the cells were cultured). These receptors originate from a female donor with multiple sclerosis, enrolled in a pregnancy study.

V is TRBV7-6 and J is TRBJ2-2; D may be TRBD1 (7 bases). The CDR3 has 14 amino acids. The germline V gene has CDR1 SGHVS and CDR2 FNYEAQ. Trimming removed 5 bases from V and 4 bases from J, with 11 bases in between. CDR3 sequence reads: CASSRQGGTGELFF. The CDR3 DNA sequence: TGTGCCAGCAGCCGACAGGGAGGCACCGGGGAGCTGTTTTTT.

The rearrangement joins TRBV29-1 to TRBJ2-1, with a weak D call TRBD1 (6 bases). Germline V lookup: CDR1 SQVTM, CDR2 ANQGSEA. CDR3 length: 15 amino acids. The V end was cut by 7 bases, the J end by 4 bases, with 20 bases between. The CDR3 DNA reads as TGCAGCGCCAGCGACAGGACCGCTGGGTACAATGAGCAGTTCTTC. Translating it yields CSASDRTAGYNEQFF.

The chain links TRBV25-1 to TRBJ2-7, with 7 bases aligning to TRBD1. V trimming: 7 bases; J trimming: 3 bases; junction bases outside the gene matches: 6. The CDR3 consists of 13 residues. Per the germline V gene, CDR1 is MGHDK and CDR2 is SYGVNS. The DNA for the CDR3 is TGTGCCAGCATAGGGGACAGCGACTACGAGCAGTACTTC. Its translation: CASIGDSDYEQYF.

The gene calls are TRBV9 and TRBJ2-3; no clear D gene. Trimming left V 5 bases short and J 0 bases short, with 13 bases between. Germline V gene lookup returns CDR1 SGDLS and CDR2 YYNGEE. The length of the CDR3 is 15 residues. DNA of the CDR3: TGTGCCAGCAGGGCCAAGGGTTCCAGCACAGATACGCAGTATTTT. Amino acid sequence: CASRAKGSSTDTQYF.

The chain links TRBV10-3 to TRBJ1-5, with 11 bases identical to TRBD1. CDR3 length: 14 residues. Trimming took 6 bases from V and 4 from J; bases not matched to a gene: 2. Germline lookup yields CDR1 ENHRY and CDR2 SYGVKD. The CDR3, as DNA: TGTGCCATCAGCGGGACAGGGGGTAATCAGCCCCAGCATTTT. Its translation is CAISGTGGNQPQHF.

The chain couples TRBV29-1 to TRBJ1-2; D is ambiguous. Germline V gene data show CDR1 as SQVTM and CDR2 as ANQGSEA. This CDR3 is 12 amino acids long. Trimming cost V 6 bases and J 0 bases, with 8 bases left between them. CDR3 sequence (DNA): TGCAGCGTCGAGGATGCTAACTATGGCTACACCTTC. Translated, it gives CSVEDANYGYTF.

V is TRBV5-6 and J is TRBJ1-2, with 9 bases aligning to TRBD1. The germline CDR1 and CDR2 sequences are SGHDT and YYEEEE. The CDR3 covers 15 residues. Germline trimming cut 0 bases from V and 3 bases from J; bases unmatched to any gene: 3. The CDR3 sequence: CASSLGQGDYYGYTF. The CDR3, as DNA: TGTGCCAGCAGCTTGGGACAGGGGGACTACTATGGCTACACCTTC. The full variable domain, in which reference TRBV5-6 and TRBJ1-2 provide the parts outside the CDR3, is DAGVTQSPTHLIKTRGQQVTLRCSPKSGHDTVSWYQQALGQGPQFIFQYYEEEERQRGNFPDRFSGHQFPNYSSELNVNALLLGDSALYLCASSLGQGDYYGYTFGSGTRLTVV.

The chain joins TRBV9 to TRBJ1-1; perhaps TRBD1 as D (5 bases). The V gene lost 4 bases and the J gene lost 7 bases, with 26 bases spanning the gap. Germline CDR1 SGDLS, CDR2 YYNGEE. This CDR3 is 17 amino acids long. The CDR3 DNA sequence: TGTGCCAGCAGCTCCCCAGAGGGGTTTCCGGGCAAGGGTGAAGCTTTCTTT. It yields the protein CASSSPEGFPGKGEAFF.

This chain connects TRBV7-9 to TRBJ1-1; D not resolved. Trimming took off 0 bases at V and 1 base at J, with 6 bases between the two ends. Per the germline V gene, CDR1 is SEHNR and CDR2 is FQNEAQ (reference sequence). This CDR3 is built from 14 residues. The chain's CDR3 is CASSLASENTEAFF. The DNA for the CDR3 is TGTGCCAGCAGCTTAGCTTCCGAGAACACTGAAGCTTTCTTT. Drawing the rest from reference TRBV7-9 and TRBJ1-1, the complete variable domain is DTGVSQNPRHKITKRGQNVTFRCDPISEHNRLYWYRQTLGQGPEFLTYFQNEAQLEKSRLLSDRFSAERPKGSFSTLEIQRTEQGDSAMYLCASSLASENTEAFFGQGTRLTVV.

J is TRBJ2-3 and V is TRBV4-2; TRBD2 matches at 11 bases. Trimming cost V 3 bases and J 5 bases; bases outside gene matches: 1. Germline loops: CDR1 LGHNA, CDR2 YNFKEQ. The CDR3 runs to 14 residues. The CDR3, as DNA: TGTGCCAGCAGCCATGGACTAGCGGGAGATACGCAGTATTTT. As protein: CASSHGLAGDTQYF.

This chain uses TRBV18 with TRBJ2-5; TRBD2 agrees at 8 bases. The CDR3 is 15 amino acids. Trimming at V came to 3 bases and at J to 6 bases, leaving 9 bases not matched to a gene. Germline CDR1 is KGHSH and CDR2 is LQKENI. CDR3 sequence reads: CASSPLAGAEKTQYF. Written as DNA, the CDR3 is TGTGCCAGCTCACCCCTAGCGGGCGCCGAAAAGACCCAGTACTTC.

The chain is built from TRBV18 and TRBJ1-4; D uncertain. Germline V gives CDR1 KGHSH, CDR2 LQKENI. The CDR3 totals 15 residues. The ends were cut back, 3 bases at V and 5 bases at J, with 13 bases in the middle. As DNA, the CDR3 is TGTGCCAGCTCACCCTCGAGGCGGCAGAATGAAAAACTGTTTTTT. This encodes CASSPSRRQNEKLFF.

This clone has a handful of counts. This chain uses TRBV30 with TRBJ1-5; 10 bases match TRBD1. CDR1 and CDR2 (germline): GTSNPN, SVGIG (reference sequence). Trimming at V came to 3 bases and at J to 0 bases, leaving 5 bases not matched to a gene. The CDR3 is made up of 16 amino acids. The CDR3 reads CAWRATGGSSNQPQHF. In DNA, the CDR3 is TGTGCCTGGAGGGCGACAGGGGGCTCTAGCAATCAGCCCCAGCATTTT.

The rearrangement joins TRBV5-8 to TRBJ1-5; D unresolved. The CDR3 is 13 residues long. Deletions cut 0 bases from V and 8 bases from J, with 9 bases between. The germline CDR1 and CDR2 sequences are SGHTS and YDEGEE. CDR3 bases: TGTGCCAGCAGCTTGGGTACGGGGAAGCCCCAGCATTTT. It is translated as CASSLGTGKPQHF.

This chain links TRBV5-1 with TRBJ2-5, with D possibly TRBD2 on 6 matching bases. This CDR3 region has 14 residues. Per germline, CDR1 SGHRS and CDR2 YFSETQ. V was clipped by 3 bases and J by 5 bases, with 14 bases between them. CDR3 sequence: CASSSRLETETQYF. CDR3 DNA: TGCGCCAGCAGCTCAAGACTAGAAACGGAGACCCAGTACTTC.

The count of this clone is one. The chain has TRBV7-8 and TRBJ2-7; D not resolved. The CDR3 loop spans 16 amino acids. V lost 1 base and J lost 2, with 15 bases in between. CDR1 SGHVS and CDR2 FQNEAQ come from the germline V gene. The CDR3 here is CASSLVVRPHPYEQYF. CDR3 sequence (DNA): TGTGCCAGCAGCTTAGTTGTTCGGCCTCATCCCTACGAGCAGTACTTC.

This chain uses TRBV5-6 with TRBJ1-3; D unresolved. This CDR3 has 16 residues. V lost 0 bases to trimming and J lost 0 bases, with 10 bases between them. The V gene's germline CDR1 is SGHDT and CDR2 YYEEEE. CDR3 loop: CASSLGLGSSGNTIYF. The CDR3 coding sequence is TGTGCCAGCAGCTTGGGCCTCGGGTCCTCTGGAAACACCATATATTTT. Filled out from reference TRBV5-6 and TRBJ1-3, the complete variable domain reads DAGVTQSPTHLIKTRGQQVTLRCSPKSGHDTVSWYQQALGQGPQFIFQYYEEEERQRGNFPDRFSGHQFPNYSSELNVNALLLGDSALYLCASSLGLGSSGNTIYFGEGSWLTVV.

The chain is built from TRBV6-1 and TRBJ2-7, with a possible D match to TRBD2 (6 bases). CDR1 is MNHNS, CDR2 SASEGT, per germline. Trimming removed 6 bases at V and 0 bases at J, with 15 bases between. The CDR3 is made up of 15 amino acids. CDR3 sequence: CASREGLLSSYEQYF. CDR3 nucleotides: TGTGCCAGCAGGGAGGGACTCCTCAGCTCCTACGAGCAGTACTTC.

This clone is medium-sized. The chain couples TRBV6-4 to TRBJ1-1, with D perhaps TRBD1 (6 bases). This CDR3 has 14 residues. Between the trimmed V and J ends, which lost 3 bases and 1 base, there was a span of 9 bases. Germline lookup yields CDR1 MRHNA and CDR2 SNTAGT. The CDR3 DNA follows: TGTGCCAGCAGTGAACAGGGCGAGAACACTGAAGCTTTCTTT. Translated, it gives CASSEQGENTEAFF.

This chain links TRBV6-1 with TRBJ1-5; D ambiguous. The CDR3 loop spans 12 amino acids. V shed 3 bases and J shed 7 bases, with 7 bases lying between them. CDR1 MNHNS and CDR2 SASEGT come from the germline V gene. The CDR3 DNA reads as TGTGCCAGCAGTGATTGGCACCAGCCCCAGCATTTT. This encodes CASSDWHQPQHF.

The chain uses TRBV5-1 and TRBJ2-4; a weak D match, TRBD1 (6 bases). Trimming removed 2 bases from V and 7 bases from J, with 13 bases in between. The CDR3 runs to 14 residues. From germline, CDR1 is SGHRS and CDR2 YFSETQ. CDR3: CASSLAGTTNIQYF. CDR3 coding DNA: TGCGCCAGCAGCTTAGCCGGGACAACCAACATTCAGTACTTC.

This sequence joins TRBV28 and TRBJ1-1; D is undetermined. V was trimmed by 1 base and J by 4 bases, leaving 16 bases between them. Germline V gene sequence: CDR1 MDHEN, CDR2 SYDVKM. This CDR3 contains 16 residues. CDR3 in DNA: TGTGCCAGCAGTTTATCCCCTCCGGGTGGTGGCACTGAAGCTTTCTTT. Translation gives CASSLSPPGGGTEAFF. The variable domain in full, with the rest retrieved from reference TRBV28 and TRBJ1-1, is DVKVTQSSRYLVKRTGEKVFLECVQDMDHENMFWYRQDPGLGLRLIYFSYDVKMKEKGDIPEGYSVSREKKERFSLILESASTNQTSMYLCASSLSPPGGGTEAFFGQGTRLTVV.

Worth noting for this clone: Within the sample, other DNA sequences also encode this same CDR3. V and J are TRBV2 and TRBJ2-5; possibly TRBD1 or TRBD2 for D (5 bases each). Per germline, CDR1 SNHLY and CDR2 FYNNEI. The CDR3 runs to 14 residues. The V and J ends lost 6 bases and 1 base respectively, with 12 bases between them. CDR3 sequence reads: CASSLRGPQETQYF. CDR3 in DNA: TGTGCCAGCAGCCTACGGGGCCCCCAAGAGACCCAGTACTTC.

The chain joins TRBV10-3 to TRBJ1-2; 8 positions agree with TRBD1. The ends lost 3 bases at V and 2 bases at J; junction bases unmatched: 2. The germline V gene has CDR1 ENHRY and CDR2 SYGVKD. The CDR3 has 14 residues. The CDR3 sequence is CAISEGQGNYGYTF. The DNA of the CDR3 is TGTGCCATCAGTGAAGGACAGGGAAACTATGGCTACACCTTC.

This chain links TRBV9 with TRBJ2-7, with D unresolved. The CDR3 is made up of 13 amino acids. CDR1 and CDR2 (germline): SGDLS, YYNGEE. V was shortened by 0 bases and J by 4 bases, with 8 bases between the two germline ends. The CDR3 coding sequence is TGTGCCAGCAGCGTAGTCCCTGGTTACGAGCAGTACTTC. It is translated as CASSVVPGYEQYF.

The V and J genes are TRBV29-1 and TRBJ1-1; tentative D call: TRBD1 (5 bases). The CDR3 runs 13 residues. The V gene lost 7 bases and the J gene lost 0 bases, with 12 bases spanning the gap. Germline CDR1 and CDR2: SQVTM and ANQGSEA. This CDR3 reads CSANRRMNTEAFF. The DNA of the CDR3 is TGCAGCGCTAACAGGCGTATGAACACTGAAGCTTTCTTT.

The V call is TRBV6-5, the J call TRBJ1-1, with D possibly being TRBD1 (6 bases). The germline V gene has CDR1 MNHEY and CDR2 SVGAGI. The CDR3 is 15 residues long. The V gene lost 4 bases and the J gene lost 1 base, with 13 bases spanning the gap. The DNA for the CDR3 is TGTGCCAGCAGTTTGGCAGGGGTCCCGAACACTGAAGCTTTCTTT. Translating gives CASSLAGVPNTEAFF.

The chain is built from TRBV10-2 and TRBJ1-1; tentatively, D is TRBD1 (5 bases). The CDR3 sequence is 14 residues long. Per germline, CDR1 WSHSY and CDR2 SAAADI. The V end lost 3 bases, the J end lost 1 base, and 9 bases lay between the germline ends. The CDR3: CASSDAGTNTEAFF. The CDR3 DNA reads TGCGCCAGCAGTGATGCAGGGACGAACACTGAAGCTTTCTTT.

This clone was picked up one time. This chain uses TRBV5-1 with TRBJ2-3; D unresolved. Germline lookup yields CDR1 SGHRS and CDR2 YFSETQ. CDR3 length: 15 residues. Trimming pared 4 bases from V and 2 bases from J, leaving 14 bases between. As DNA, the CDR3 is TGCGCCAGCAGCCCAACTGCTTCTTTCACAGATACGCAGTATTTT. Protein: CASSPTASFTDTQYF.

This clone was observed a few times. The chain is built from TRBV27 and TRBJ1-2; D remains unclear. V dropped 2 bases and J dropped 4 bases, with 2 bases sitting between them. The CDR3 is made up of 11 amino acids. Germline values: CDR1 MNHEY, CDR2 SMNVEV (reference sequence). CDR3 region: CASSLGYGYTF. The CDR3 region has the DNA TGTGCCAGCAGTTTAGGCTATGGCTACACCTTC.